Below, 28 T cell receptor beta chains from the same sample are listed, as sequenced in a study of patients and donors after allogeneic stem cell transplantation. TCRdb analysed the RT-PCR reads with MiXCR anew, one entry per CDR3 protein. In the table there are about 11,000 distinct CDR3 sequences, 22% of which are singletons. The specimen sequenced was blood, either unsorted or a sorted T cell fraction (not recorded which). The receptors derive from a human donor who was either an allogeneic HSCT recipient or a stem cell or donor lymphocyte infusion donor (not recorded which). It is not recorded whose cells these are; they may come from a transplant donor.

This chain links TRBV28 with TRBJ1-4, with 9 bases aligning to TRBD1. Per germline, CDR1 MDHEN and CDR2 SYDVKM. The V gene end was trimmed by 6 bases and the J gene end by 2 bases; junction bases not matched to a gene: 10. This CDR3 is 17 amino acids long. CDR3 sequence reads: CASRLGQGRRTNEKLFF. The CDR3 region has the DNA TGTGCCAGCAGACTGGGACAGGGAAGAAGGACTAATGAAAAACTGTTTTTT.

This clonotype was counted between two and nine times. The CDR3 protein is CASSLESIPAFF. The DNA for the CDR3 is TGTGCCAGCAGCTTGGAATCGATCCCCGCATTCTTC. This rearrangement joins TRBV11-2 to TRBJ2-1; D remains ambiguous. Per the germline V gene, CDR1 is SGHAT and CDR2 is FQNNGV. V lost 3 bases to trimming and J lost 16 bases, with 16 bases between them. The CDR3 length is 12 residues.

The rearrangement links TRBV6-1 to TRBJ2-1; weak D call: TRBD1 (5 bases). CDR1 and CDR2 from the germline V gene are MNHNS and SASEGT. The CDR3 totals 13 residues. V was cut by 6 bases and J by 10 bases, with 16 bases left in between. The CDR3, as DNA: TGTGCCAGCAGCCCCAGCAGGGAAGGGGAGCAGTTCTTC. This codes for CASSPSREGEQFF.

V usage is TRBV6-1 and J usage is TRBJ1-5; 7 nucleotides line up with TRBD1. Germline V lookup: CDR1 MNHNS, CDR2 SASEGT. The CDR3 sequence is 14 residues long. J gave up 3 bases and V 6 bases, and 5 bases lay outside the gene matches. CDR3 in amino acids: CASSPGQINQPQHF. CDR3 bases: TGTGCCAGCAGCCCGGGACAGATCAATCAGCCCCAGCATTTT.

This clonotype has just a few counts. DNA for the CDR3: TGTGCCACCAGCGTCGACGGACGAATCAATCAGCCCCAGCATTTT. It specifies CATSVDGRINQPQHF. The rearrangement links TRBV15 to TRBJ1-5; D call uncertain. In germline, CDR1 is LNHNV, CDR2 YYDKDF (reference sequence). Trimming shortened V by 5 bases and J by 3 bases, and 14 bases separated the two germline ends. The CDR3 has 15 amino acids.

This clonotype was recorded many times. V and J are TRBV6-1 and TRBJ1-5, with a possible D match to TRBD1 (6 bases). Germline lookup yields CDR1 MNHNS and CDR2 SASEGT. CDR3 length: 13 amino acids. V was pared by 1 base and J by 7 bases, with 8 bases between. The CDR3: CASSEGGGQPQHF. CDR3 DNA sequence: TGTGCCAGCAGTGAAGGAGGGGGACAGCCCCAGCATTTT.

The sample holds a few counts of this clonotype. J is TRBJ2-6 and V is TRBV2, with TRBD2 as a possible D gene (6 bases). Trimming removed 7 bases at V and 4 bases at J, with 14 bases between. From germline, CDR1 is SNHLY and CDR2 FYNNEI. This CDR3 contains 15 residues. The CDR3 DNA reads as TGTGCCAGCACGACTAGGGGTGCAGGGGCCAACGTCCTGACTTTC. It yields the protein CASTTRGAGANVLTF.

There are a few counts of this clonotype. This chain uses TRBV12-3 or TRBV12-4 with TRBJ2-1; D may be TRBD2 (6 bases). Trimming pared 1 base from V and 7 bases from J, leaving 11 bases between. The CDR3 is made up of 14 amino acids. CDR3 protein: CASSLETSSNEQFF. Written as DNA, the CDR3 is TGTGCCAGCAGTTTAGAGACTAGTTCTAATGAGCAGTTCTTC.

In its sample, this clonotype was seen many times. The chain combines TRBV4-2 with TRBJ1-1; TRBD1 aligns across 8 bases. The junction had 2 bases not matched to a gene; V was cut back by 0 bases and J by 5 bases. The CDR3 is made up of 14 amino acids. The germline V gene has CDR1 LGHNA and CDR2 YNFKEQ. The CDR3 here is CASSQDWDRTEAFF. The DNA of the CDR3 is TGTGCCAGCAGCCAAGATTGGGACAGGACTGAAGCTTTCTTT.

The V and J genes are TRBV6-2 or TRBV6-3 and TRBJ1-1; D unresolved. The V end was cut by 6 bases, the J end by 0 bases, with 11 bases between. Germline CDR1 reads MNHEY; CDR2 reads SVGEGT. The CDR3 runs to 14 residues. CDR3 coding DNA: TGTGCCAGCAGCCCTAACGTCATGAACACTGAAGCTTTCTTT. Its protein product is CASSPNVMNTEAFF.

This clonotype occurred a few times. The chain joins TRBV6-5 to TRBJ2-1; perhaps TRBD2 as D (5 bases). CDR3 length: 16 residues. V shed 5 bases and J shed 0 bases, with 14 bases lying between them. Germline V gene data show CDR1 as MNHEY and CDR2 as SVGAGI. The CDR3 loop reads CASSLDSAPSYNEQFF. In DNA form, the CDR3 reads TGTGCCAGCAGTCTGGACTCTGCCCCCTCCTACAATGAGCAGTTCTTC.

The chain is built from TRBV14 and TRBJ2-1; D may correspond to TRBD1 or TRBD2 (5 bases each). Per germline, CDR1 SGHDN and CDR2 FVKESK. V shed 4 bases and J shed 5 bases, with 18 bases lying between them. The CDR3 covers 16 residues. Written as DNA, the CDR3 is TGTGCCAGCAGCCGGAGTGTGGGGTTGGGGGACAATGAGCAGTTCTTC. This gives the protein CASSRSVGLGDNEQFF.

This clonotype came up a few times. V and J are TRBV4-3 and TRBJ1-2; D is unclear. Germline V lookup: CDR1 LGHNA, CDR2 YSLEER. V gave up 1 base and J gave up 1 base, with 13 bases separating them. The CDR3 has 16 residues. CDR3: CASSQAWVRGNYGYTF. DNA for the CDR3: TGCGCCAGCAGCCAAGCGTGGGTGCGGGGTAACTATGGCTACACCTTC.

This clonotype was detected many times. V usage is TRBV5-6 and J usage is TRBJ1-5; D might be TRBD1 (5 bases). V dropped 2 bases and J dropped 0 bases, with 12 bases sitting between them. Looked up from germline, CDR1 is SGHDT and CDR2 is YYEEEE. CDR3 length: 16 residues. This CDR3 reads CASSLRRAYSNQPQHF. CDR3 DNA sequence: TGTGCCAGCAGCTTACGCAGGGCTTATAGCAATCAGCCCCAGCATTTT.

In this sample, this clonotype turned up many times. The rearrangement joins TRBV15 to TRBJ1-1; tentatively, D is TRBD1 (6 bases). CDR3 length: 14 residues. The V end lost 5 bases, the J end lost 6 bases, and 16 bases lay between the germline ends. Germline V lookup: CDR1 LNHNV, CDR2 YYDKDF (reference sequence). The CDR3 here is CATSLKGGTSEAFF. The CDR3 nucleotides are TGTGCCACCAGCTTAAAAGGGGGGACTTCTGAAGCTTTCTTT.

The sample holds many counts of this clonotype. The J gene is TRBJ1-2, the V gene TRBV10-2; D remains ambiguous. The V and J ends lost 2 bases and 4 bases respectively, with 8 bases between them. This CDR3 is 13 amino acids long. Germline V lookup: CDR1 WSHSY, CDR2 SAAADI. CDR3 nucleotides: TGCGCCAGCAGTGAGGACGGATCCTATGGCTACACCTTC. Its translation: CASSEDGSYGYTF.

This clonotype was observed at least ten times. J is TRBJ1-4 and V is TRBV2; weak D call: TRBD1 (6 bases). Deletions cut 6 bases from V and 8 bases from J, with 16 bases between. Germline V gene lookup returns CDR1 SNHLY and CDR2 FYNNEI. The CDR3 runs to 14 residues. CDR3 sequence: CASSPRGLGEKLFF. The DNA of the CDR3 is TGTGCCAGCAGCCCCAGGGGATTGGGCGAAAAACTGTTTTTT.

V and J are TRBV30 and TRBJ1-4; D unresolved. V dropped 3 bases and J dropped 2 bases, with 10 bases sitting between them. This CDR3 contains 14 residues. Germline V gene data show CDR1 as GTSNPN and CDR2 as SVGIG (reference sequence). The CDR3 bases are TGTGCCTGGAGCGCGACGAACACTAATGAAAAACTGTTTTTT. It yields the protein CAWSATNTNEKLFF.

This clonotype turned up a few times. The genes are TRBV14 and TRBJ1-2; D remains ambiguous. V was pared by 3 bases and J by 2 bases, with 7 bases between. This CDR3 comprises 13 residues. Germline assignment: CDR1 SGHDN and CDR2 FVKESK. CDR3 sequence: CASSHRRNYGYTF. The CDR3 nucleotides are TGTGCCAGCAGCCACCGTAGGAACTATGGCTACACCTTC.

This clonotype was observed at least ten times. The chain joins TRBV5-1 to TRBJ2-1; D gene ambiguous. This CDR3 is built from 11 residues. Germline values: CDR1 SGHRS, CDR2 YFSETQ. The ends were cut back, 6 bases at V and 5 bases at J, with 6 bases in the middle. This chain's CDR3 is CASNENNEQFF. CDR3 nucleotide sequence: TGCGCCAGCAACGAGAACAATGAGCAGTTCTTC.

The rearrangement joins TRBV5-6 to TRBJ2-1, with a weak D call TRBD2 (6 bases). Germline CDR1 SGHDT, CDR2 YYEEEE. V was shortened by 1 base and J by 5 bases, with 13 bases between the two germline ends. CDR3 length equals 15 residues. The CDR3 nucleotides read TGTGCCAGCAGCTTGCCGGGACTCGCCCACAATGAGCAGTTCTTC. Amino acid sequence: CASSLPGLAHNEQFF.

This clonotype occurred a few times. CDR3 coding DNA: TGTGCCAGCACCAGGACCGGCCCCTATGGCTACACCTTC. Translating gives CASTRTGPYGYTF. V gene TRBV12-3 or TRBV12-4 combines with J gene TRBJ1-2; D gene ambiguous. V shed 7 bases and J shed 4 bases, with 13 bases lying between them. This CDR3 spans 13 amino acids.

The chain has TRBV6-1 and TRBJ2-6; TRBD1 matches 8 bases. Germline CDR1 is MNHNS and CDR2 is SASEGT. J lost 0 bases, V lost 5 bases, and 9 bases had no gene match. The CDR3 is 18 amino acids. This CDR3 is CASSTRTGSISGANVLTF. Written as DNA, the CDR3 is TGTGCCAGCAGTACCCGGACAGGGTCGATCTCTGGGGCCAACGTCCTGACTTTC.

In its sample, this clonotype was seen many times. The chain employs TRBV6-1 and TRBJ1-1, with a weak D call TRBD1 (5 bases). The CDR3 has 15 residues. The ends were cut back, 5 bases at V and 4 bases at J, with 17 bases in the middle. CDR1 MNHNS and CDR2 SASEGT come from the germline V gene. The DNA for the CDR3 is TGTGCCAGCAGTATGGCGGGACCCGGGAGCACTGAAGCTTTCTTT. The encoded protein is CASSMAGPGSTEAFF.

This clonotype was observed many times. The gene calls are TRBV20-1 and TRBJ2-1, with D unclear. The germline V and J ends were trimmed by 4 bases and 6 bases, with 4 bases remaining between them. Germline V gene data show CDR1 as DFQATT and CDR2 as SNEGSKA (reference sequence). CDR3 length equals 10 residues. For the CDR3, the DNA is TGCAGTGCTAAGGGCAATGAGCAGTTCTTC. Protein: CSAKGNEQFF.

Judged by abundance, this clonotype is medium-sized (0.01 to 0.1%). V gene TRBV5-1 combines with J gene TRBJ1-1, with 8 bases fitting TRBD1. J gave up 5 bases and V 5 bases, and 8 bases lay outside the gene matches. There are 14 residues in the CDR3. The germline V gene encodes CDR1 SGHRS and CDR2 YFSETQ. As DNA, the CDR3 is TGCGCCAGCAGTCCAGCAGGGGGCTGGACTGAAGCTTTCTTT. It specifies CASSPAGGWTEAFF.

The chain is built from TRBV5-1 and TRBJ1-5; no reliable D call. The CDR3 has 13 amino acids. Germline CDR1 is SGHRS and CDR2 is YFSETQ. Trimming took off 7 bases at V and 1 base at J, with 9 bases between the two ends. The CDR3, as DNA: TGCGCCAGCGTACAGAAGAGCAATCAGCCCCAGCATTTT. Translated, it gives CASVQKSNQPQHF.

This clonotype showed up many times. This sequence joins TRBV2 and TRBJ1-2, with D maybe TRBD1 (5 bases). Germline V gives CDR1 SNHLY, CDR2 FYNNEI. The V gene lost 2 bases and the J gene lost 2 bases, with 12 bases spanning the gap. This CDR3 spans 15 amino acids. The CDR3 nucleotides are TGTGCCAGCAGTGAAATGACAGTTAAGAACTATGGCTACACCTTC. Its translation: CASSEMTVKNYGYTF. The entire variable domain, with the rest obtained from reference TRBV2 and TRBJ1-2, is as follows: EPEVTQTPSHQVTQMGQEVILRCVPISNHLYFYWYRQILGQKVEFLVSFYNNEISEKSEIFDDQFSVERPDGSNFTLKIRSTKLEDSAMYFCASSEMTVKNYGYTFGSGTRLTVV.